What follows are 5 T cell receptor beta chains derived from one specimen sequenced in a study of T cell responses to AZD1222 COVID-19 vaccine (dated by TCRdb to the early 2020s). Library preparation employed the immunoSEQ multiplex PCR assay. This immuneACCESS table, as held by TCRdb, lists in-frame sequences with V and J called but not all clones. Of the missing ones, under half trace to an unresolved V gene in checked studies; the others have no known cause. The sample includes approximately 160,000 clones, with 75% to 95% observed a single time. The biggest ten clones account for about 2.8% of the sample. The label giving this sample's time point can be read as: baseline before first vaccination. The input for sequencing was peripheral blood, taken on day 0 of AZD1222 vaccination. Receptors originate from an adult in good health.

The chain employs TRBV11-2 and TRBJ2-5, with D possibly matching TRBD2 (5 bases). V lost 6 bases and J 3 bases, leaving 11 bases between the germline ends. Germline assignment: CDR1 SGHAT and CDR2 FQNNGV. This CDR3 comprises 13 residues. The CDR3 loop is CASRPTREETQYF. Here the CDR3 DNA reads TGTGCCAGCAGACCGACGAGGGAAGAGACCCAGTACTTC.

CDR3 nucleotides: TGCGCCAGCAGCCAAGAGGGCAATGAGCAGTTCTTC. Its protein is CASSQEGNEQFF. V is TRBV4-1 and J is TRBJ2-1; the D is unclear. V lost 0 bases and J 6 bases, leaving 3 bases between the germline ends. The CDR3 has 12 residues. In germline, CDR1 is MGHRA, CDR2 YSYEKL.

This chain connects TRBV11-2 to TRBJ2-3, with a tentative D call TRBD1 (5 bases). This CDR3 region has 15 residues. Germline V gene lookup returns CDR1 SGHAT and CDR2 FQNNGV. Trimming stripped 2 bases from V and 0 bases from J, with 9 bases between. DNA of the CDR3: TGTGCCAGCAGCTTACAGGGTTCTAGCACAGATACGCAGTATTTT. Amino acid sequence: CASSLQGSSTDTQYF. The whole variable domain, remainder taken from reference TRBV11-2 and TRBJ2-3, is EAGVAQSPRYKIIEKRQSVAFWCNPISGHATLYWYQQILGQGPKLLIQFQNNGVVDDSQLPKDRFSAERLKGVDSTLKIQPAKLEDSAVYLCASSLQGSSTDTQYFGPGTRLTVL.

V usage is TRBV4-3 and J usage is TRBJ2-7; TRBD1 is a possible D gene (5 bases). V shed 4 bases and J shed 0 bases, with 10 bases lying between them. This CDR3 is 14 amino acids long. Germline CDR1 LGHNA, CDR2 YSLEER. Written as DNA, the CDR3 is TGCGCCAGCAGCCCAGACAGTGACTCCTACGAGCAGTACTTC. Its protein is CASSPDSDSYEQYF.

This sequence joins TRBV6-2 or TRBV6-3 and TRBJ2-2; 8 positions match TRBD2. Trimming cost V 6 bases and J 1 base; bases outside gene matches: 4. Germline V gene lookup returns CDR1 MNHEY and CDR2 SVGEGT. The CDR3 consists of 15 residues. This CDR3 is CASSHRGGNTGELFF. CDR3 DNA: TGTGCCAGCAGCCATCGGGGGGGGAACACCGGGGAGCTGTTTTTT.